These T cell receptor beta chains were read from a single sample in a study of blood T cell repertoires in COVID-19. Profiling relied on immunoSEQ multiplex PCR, and the TCRdb table lists in-frame clones only, not all of them. The sample holds 200,000 or so clones, more than 80% seen once. Sequencing input: peripheral blood. The receptors here all came from a woman of 80 years or more with acute or convalescent COVID-19. The CDR3 runs from the conserved cysteine through the conserved F or W.

V gene,J gene,CDR3 protein
TRBV7-9,TRBJ2-1,CASSAAGLAELNEQFF
TRBV18,TRBJ2-3,CASSGSNGAVDTQYF
TRBV30,TRBJ2-2,CAWRRQLDTGELFF
TRBV5-1,TRBJ2-3,CASSLEGPEADTQYF
TRBV29-1,TRBJ1-1,CSVVQGGNTEAFF
TRBV7-8,TRBJ1-6,CASSPGTDNSPLHF
TRBV7-8,TRBJ1-2,CASSLSIPPGGYGYTF
TRBV7-9,TRBJ1-4,CASSPGQGGEKLFF
TRBV5-1,TRBJ2-1,CASSLGGGDVGYNEQFF
TRBV7-9,TRBJ1-4,CASSLAGRAVNEKLFF
TRBV6-6,TRBJ1-5,CASSEQGAGEQPQHF
TRBV4-3,TRBJ1-6,CASSHVKANSPLHF
TRBV5-6,TRBJ1-6,CASSQGQSLISYNSPLHF
TRBV4-1,TRBJ2-2,CASSQDGTSGGNTGELFF
TRBV11-1,TRBJ2-5,CASSPQTSGGQETQYF
TRBV2,TRBJ1-5,CASRGDWQPQHF
TRBV4-1,TRBJ1-2,CASSPGAGLNYGYTF
TRBV19,TRBJ1-4,CASSRTGTPATNEKLFF
TRBV6-5,TRBJ1-2,CASRQQGQGGYGYTF
TRBV25-1,TRBJ2-1,CASRPGGSYNEQFF
TRBV27,TRBJ1-4,CASGQGGHEKLFF
TRBV3-1/TRBV3-2,TRBJ2-3,CASSPSRASGRYTDTQYF
TRBV29-1,TRBJ1-2,CSGLSSGDYGYTF
TRBV3-1/TRBV3-2,TRBJ1-1,CASSPGQGARNTEAFF
TRBV28,TRBJ1-1,CASQRAQVNTEAFF
TRBV20-1,TRBJ1-2,CSASGQGALGNYGYTF
TRBV30,TRBJ1-3,CAWSATRSGNTIYF
TRBV24-1,TRBJ2-7,CATSDQSPYEQYF
TRBV9,TRBJ1-1,CASSLVQGSDTEAFF
TRBV3-1/TRBV3-2,TRBJ2-1,CASSQEVVPGLNEQFF
TRBV9,TRBJ2-7,CASSVAPAYEQYF
TRBV28,TRBJ2-5,CASSPAGVEETQYF
TRBV14,TRBJ2-4,CASSQGHLLNIQYF
TRBV21-1,TRBJ1-5,CASSGGQPGGPQHF
TRBV7-2,TRBJ1-2,CASSGTHYGYTF
TRBV3-1/TRBV3-2,TRBJ1-1,CASSHGGFTEAFF
TRBV19,TRBJ2-1,CASSAVAGSSYNEQFF
TRBV6-5,TRBJ2-5,CASSYPSRTQYF
TRBV2,TRBJ1-1,CASRESRAVNTEAFF
TRBV5-4,TRBJ1-2,CASKEEYNYGYTF
TRBV2,TRBJ1-2,CASSEDGTARGNYGYTF
TRBV19,TRBJ1-6,CASSEDRGGSPLHF
TRBV3-1/TRBV3-2,TRBJ1-1,CASSLGQVGAEAFF
TRBV2,TRBJ1-6,CASSPSGDRVRSPLHF
TRBV4-3,TRBJ2-7,CASSHVAGDVYEQYF
TRBV5-5,TRBJ2-2,CASSWSGTSTGELFF
TRBV2,TRBJ2-7,CASRDPGQGVSEQYF
TRBV7-9,TRBJ2-7,CASSYPGGTYEQYF
TRBV9,TRBJ1-2,CASSVAGQPYGYTF
TRBV3-1/TRBV3-2,TRBJ2-1,CASSQVLASGDEQFF
TRBV19,TRBJ1-3,CASSMTGPTSGNTIYF
TRBV7-6,TRBJ1-3,CASSLNSLSGNTIYF
TRBV21-1,TRBJ2-1,CASQGQGASYNEQFF
TRBV28,TRBJ2-7,CASSSVQGEYF
TRBV18,TRBJ1-1,CASSPPRAGRTEAFF
TRBV5-1,TRBJ2-2,CASSPGTSGSTGELFF
TRBV7-3,TRBJ2-3,CASSIGVDPDTQYF
TRBV4-1,TRBJ1-5,CASSQGDTGGGNQPQHF
TRBV13,TRBJ2-7,CASSRGALYEQYF
TRBV29-1,TRBJ2-2,CSVEGGGAGGELFF